This T cell receptor (beta chain) stems from a study of cytomegalovirus exposure and HLA in healthy donors (dated by TCRdb to about 2017). The study in broad terms: An earlier analysis of roughly 500 of the donors reported 250 to 350 Gb of sequence data and 117 million unique TCR beta sequences obtained from around 190 million T cells. An early release that covered roughly 600 HLA-typed donors contained about 300 gigabases of sequencing data and approximately 85 million unique TCR sequences. Among the roughly 430 genotyped donors, approximately 82% belonged to the genetic ancestry cluster associated with self-reported Caucasian donors. The aim of the study was to test whether cataloging public T cell receptors could identify signatures of past pathogen exposure. The T cell repertoires of some 700 subjects were profiled by immunosequencing and related to cytomegalovirus serostatus. Along with the approximately 670-subject first cohort, a separate validation cohort of over 90 different subjects was used. High-throughput TCR immunosequencing, statistical association of individual TCRs with disease status, and machine learning were combined to predict cytomegalovirus infection status. In a later analysis, previously published TCR beta repertoires from 550 to 700 donors were re-analyzed and high-resolution HLA genotyping was added so that TCR occurrence patterns could be studied. Rather than using new phenotypic data, the later analysis identified candidate immune exposures from TCR beta sequences and from how often those sequences occurred across donors. An earlier analysis of several hundred of the donors applied high-throughput TCR beta sequencing to assess whether each TCR beta V gene segment acted as functional or pseudogenic. Donor age, sex, ethnicity and CMV serostatus were compiled together with the repertoire data. In a later genetic analysis, genome-wide SNP genotypes for about three fifths of the roughly 670 donors were used, and that subset was treated as a discovery cohort. All discovery cohort repertoires had been generated on a single sequencing platform. HLA typing covered class I and class II loci at four-digit resolution. The number of typed donors differed by locus: roughly 620-640 for A, B, C, DRB1 and DQB1; approximately 520 for DQA1; 606 for DPA1; and some 430 for DPB1. Four to six DR-DQ haplotypes were handled as single units for association and clustering because linkage in the cohort was strong. Among 350 to 400 genotyped donors of the cohort, an average of roughly 240,000 unique TCR beta nucleotide sequences were sequenced per donor, around 20% of them non-productive.

Points the paper makes about the study in general: In the study, some 160 TCR beta chains were listed as associated with cytomegalovirus. In a later genetic analysis, fewer N-insertions in productive TCRs were reported among donors in an Asian-associated ancestry cluster than the roughly 700-donor mean. CMV serostatus was the only immune exposure information available for the cohort. In this cohort, only TCR beta chains were sequenced, and detectable features were limited by the absence of alpha or paired-chain data. A cluster of highly shared sequence variants was judged likely to represent a technical artifact of the sequencing pipeline. Roughly uniform sequencing depth across donors was assumed in presence/absence analyses, although this assumption may not hold. Because counts were too low, seventeen rarely observed V segments, including chromosome 9 orphons, were excluded from the earlier analysis of around 590 of the donors. An earlier analysis of 587 of the donors showed that most TCR beta V segments appeared in productive rearrangements either about 87% or about 30% of the time, which broadly matched IMGT annotations. V-gene and J-gene trimming of TCR beta chains was associated with a missense DCLRE1C variant in a later genetic analysis, and the association was replicated in an independent cohort. The authors suggested that the approach could potentially be generalized to other disease states and immunological phenotypes. Some IMGT-functional V segments, including TRBV6-2 and TRBV6-3, could not be distinguished by the 87-base-pair reads and were therefore excluded. A further reported finding was that TCR beta sequences accurately predicted the HLA-A and HLA-B alleles for most subjects in the first cohort. When HLA alleles, especially DR and DQ, strongly co-occurred, TCR associations were difficult to assign to individual alleles. Compared with equally common non-associated chains, HLA-associated TCR beta chains in a later analysis were more clonally expanded and had lower generation probabilities. The classifier was reported to diagnose cytomegalovirus status with high specificity and sensitivity in both the original and validation cohorts. Linkage disequilibrium might explain the correlated functional status among segregating V segments, but an unknown experimental factor could not be excluded. HLA typing was unavailable for some donors at each locus, so association tests used only the typed subset. In a later analysis, the rate of TCR association differed among HLA loci, with DRB1 alleles having the most associated TCRs and HLA-C alleles having the fewest. Most TCR sequences were observed very rarely across donors, whereas some public TCRs were present in many individuals. At a false discovery rate of 0.05, a later analysis linked 16,951 TCR beta sequences to specific HLA alleles. Most CMV-associated TCR beta chains appeared to be HLA-restricted in a later analysis, and the HLA associations seemed to be driven largely by CMV exposure. In a later analysis, several top co-occurrence clusters were reported to appear linked to parvovirus B19, influenza, CMV and Epstein-Barr virus. A few of the identified cytomegalovirus-associated TCR beta chains were confirmed in vitro to be specific for cytomegalovirus antigens.

A remark on this clone: The antigen it binds to is not known. Base qualities are not at hand, and no much larger clone is one base apart.

The cohort consisted of some 670 healthy bone marrow donors. At the time of sampling, all cohort members were nominally healthy, though unrecorded immune exposures were likely present. The donor was CMV seropositive and was included in the group of 250 to 300 seropositive cohort members. Every donor gave a peripheral blood sample, and the peripheral blood mononuclear cells from that sample were used for TCR beta sequencing. Genomic DNA extraction from the blood cell samples was performed with the Qiagen DNeasy Blood Extraction Kit. Library prep was done by the immunoSEQ multiplex PCR assay. A mixture of 60 forward primers for TCR Vbeta segments and 13 reverse primers for TCR Jbeta segments was used in the multiplex PCR. A multiplex PCR assay on genomic DNA amplified the CDR3 region of rearranged TCR beta genes. The amplified TCR beta libraries were sequenced on the Illumina HiSeq System as 87-base-pair reads. Processing in the source paper ran as follows. A later analysis counted tens of millions of unique TCR beta chains across the roughly 700 repertoires, and 10 million to 12 million of these chains were shared by at least two donors. A nearest-neighbor algorithm error-corrected the raw reads and collapsed the reads into unique sequences, merging closely related sequences to remove PCR and sequencing errors. V, D and J gene segments were assigned by aligning CDR3 sequences to IMGT reference sequences. Each retained sequence needed at least a six-nucleotide match to both a V gene segment and a J gene segment. A rearrangement counted as productive if the CDR3 had no stop codons and remained in frame with V and J, and every other rearrangement counted as non-productive. Following IMGT convention, CDR3 was defined as the stretch from the second conserved V-encoded cysteine to the conserved J-encoded phenylalanine. The earlier analysis of about 570 of the donors excluded any sequence lacking an unambiguous match to a single V gene segment. In an earlier analysis of some 590 of the donors, a V segment was called functional when productive rearrangements were above 56.7%, and segregating when the standard deviation between donors exceeded 5%. A statistical classification framework was built to diagnose cytomegalovirus status from the catalog of TCR beta chain sequences. In a later analysis, TCR nucleotide sequences were compared against IMGT/GENE-DB human TR gene sequences so that V and J genes could be assigned. The TCRdist pipeline was used in a later analysis to assign CDR3 sequences and most-parsimonious VDJ recombination scenarios. In a later analysis, each TCR beta chain was defined by its CDR3 amino acid sequence together with its V-gene family, and reads lacking a unique V-gene family were excluded. A later analysis removed nearly 600 highly shared, low-generation-probability nucleotide sequences to deal with suspected cross-contamination and a sequencing artifact. In a later analysis, a clonal expansion index was calculated for each public chain from normalized within-repertoire ranks of inferred template counts. In a later analysis, generation probabilities were computed with a VDJ recombination model fitted to out-of-frame rearrangements, and the resulting probabilities were checked against IGoR. In a later analysis, hypergeometric tests were used to score TCR-TCR, TCR-HLA and TCR-CMV co-occurrence, with a repertoire-size bias correction applied to TCR pairs. A later analysis estimated false discovery rates by permuting HLA or CMV assignments 20 times. In a later analysis, co-occurring TCRs were grouped using DBSCAN, and TCRdist sequence similarity was added for clustering within HLA-allele-positive subsets. Co-occurrence clustering excluded repertoires with fewer than 30,000 or more than 120,000 public chains, plus five with anomalous nucleotide sharing. The clones in this table, taken by TCRdb from immuneACCESS, are in-frame only. Not every clone is retained; where verified, under half of the shortfall comes from an unresolved V gene, and the cause of the rest is unknown. D and trimming come from the DNA, and the V and J calls and clone size come from that table. Counted in this sample were about 160,000 clones; roughly 88% of them appeared once. The ten biggest clones cover about 6.8% of the sample.

Germline trimming amounts to 4 bases on V and 5 bases on J, with 8 as the count of junction bases outside the gene matches. According to the germline V gene, CDR1 reads SGHDT and CDR2 reads YYEEEE. The CDR3 contains 14 residues, cysteine and phenylalanine counted. Left in the record is the CDR3 DNA by itself, 42 bases read in frame from the first base. This chain joins TRBV5-6 to TRBJ1-1, and 7 bases in between align with TRBD1. This TCR derives from a man aged 45-65 years in good health and CMV-seropositive. The sample taken for sequencing was PBMCs. The DNA is TGTGCCAGCAGCCTGTACAGGGGAACTACTGAAGCTTTCTTT. It encodes CASSLYRGTTEAFF.